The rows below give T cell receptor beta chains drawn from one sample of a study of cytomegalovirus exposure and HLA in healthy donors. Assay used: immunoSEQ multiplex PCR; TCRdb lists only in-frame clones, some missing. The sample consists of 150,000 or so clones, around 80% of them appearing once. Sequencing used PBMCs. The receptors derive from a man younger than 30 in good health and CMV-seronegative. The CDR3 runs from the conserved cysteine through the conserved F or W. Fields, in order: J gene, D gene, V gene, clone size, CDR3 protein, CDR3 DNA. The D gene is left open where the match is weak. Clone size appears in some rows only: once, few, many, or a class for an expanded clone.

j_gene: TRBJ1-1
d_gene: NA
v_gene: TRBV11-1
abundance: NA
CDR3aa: CASSPQRVNTEAFF
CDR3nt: TGTGCCAGCAGCCCCCAGCGGGTGAACACTGAAGCTTTCTTT

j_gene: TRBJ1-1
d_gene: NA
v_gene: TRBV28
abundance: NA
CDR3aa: CASSFRSPFTEAFF
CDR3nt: TGTGCCAGCAGTTTCCGGTCCCCATTCACTGAAGCTTTCTTT

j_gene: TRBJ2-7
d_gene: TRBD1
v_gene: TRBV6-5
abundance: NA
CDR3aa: CASSPGTGREQYF
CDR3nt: TGTGCCAGCAGTCCCGGGACAGGGCGCGAGCAGTACTTC

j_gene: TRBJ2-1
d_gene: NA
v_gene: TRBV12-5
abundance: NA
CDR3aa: CASGWGGPTFYNEQFF
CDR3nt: TGTGCTAGTGGCTGGGGGGGGCCAACATTCTACAATGAGCAGTTCTTC

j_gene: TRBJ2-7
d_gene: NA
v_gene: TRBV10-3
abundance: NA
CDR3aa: CAISESTTGTYEQYF
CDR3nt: TGTGCCATCAGTGAGTCGACGACAGGTACCTACGAGCAGTACTTC

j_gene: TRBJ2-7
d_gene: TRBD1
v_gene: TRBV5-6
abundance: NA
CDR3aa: CASSQGDPYEQYF
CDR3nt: TGTGCCAGCAGCCAGGGGGACCCCTACGAGCAGTACTTC

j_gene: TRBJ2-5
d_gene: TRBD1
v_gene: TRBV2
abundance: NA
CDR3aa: CASSEEGTGVETQYF
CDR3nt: TGTGCCAGCAGTGAAGAGGGGACAGGGGTAGAGACCCAGTACTTC

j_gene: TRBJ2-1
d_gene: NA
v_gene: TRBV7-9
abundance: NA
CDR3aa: CASSSRDTHDYNEQFF
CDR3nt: TGTGCCAGCAGTTCCCGGGACACCCACGATTACAATGAGCAGTTCTTC

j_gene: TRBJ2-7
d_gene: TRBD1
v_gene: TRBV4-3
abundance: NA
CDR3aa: CASSFSGTGEAYEQYF
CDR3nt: TGCGCCAGCAGCTTTTCCGGGACAGGGGAGGCCTACGAGCAGTACTTC

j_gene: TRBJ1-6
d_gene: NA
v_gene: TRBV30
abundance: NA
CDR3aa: CAWRLDSYLHF
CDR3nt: TGTGCCTGGAGACTTGACAGCTACCTCCACTTT

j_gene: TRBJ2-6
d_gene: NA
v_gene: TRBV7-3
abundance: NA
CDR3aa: CASSSLPGQPGANVLTF
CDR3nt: TGTGCCAGCAGCTCACTTCCCGGACAGCCTGGGGCCAACGTCCTGACTTTC

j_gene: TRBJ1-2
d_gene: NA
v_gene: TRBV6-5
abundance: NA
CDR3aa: CASSYRGGGLNYGYTF
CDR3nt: TGTGCCAGCAGTTACCGGGGAGGGGGGTTGAACTATGGCTACACCTTC

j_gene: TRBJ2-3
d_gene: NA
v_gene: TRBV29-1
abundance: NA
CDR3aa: CSVEEGVLPRTDTQYF
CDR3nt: TGCAGCGTTGAAGAAGGAGTTTTGCCGCGCACAGATACGCAGTATTTT

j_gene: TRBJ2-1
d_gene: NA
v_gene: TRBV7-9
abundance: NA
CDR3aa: CASSLGAGNEQFF
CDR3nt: TGTGCCAGCAGCTTAGGGGCTGGCAATGAGCAGTTCTTC

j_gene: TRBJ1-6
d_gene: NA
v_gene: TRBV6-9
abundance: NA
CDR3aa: CAKDWGRRLSYNSPLHF
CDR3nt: TGTGCCAAAGACTGGGGCAGGCGCCTATCCTATAATTCACCCCTCCACTTT

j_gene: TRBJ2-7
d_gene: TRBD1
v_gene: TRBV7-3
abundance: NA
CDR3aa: CASSRDRGYEQYF
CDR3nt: TGTGCCAGCAGCCGGGACAGGGGTTACGAGCAGTACTTC

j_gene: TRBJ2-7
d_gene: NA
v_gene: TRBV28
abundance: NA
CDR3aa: CASSRQDRYEQYF
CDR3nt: TGTGCCAGCAGCCGACAGGATAGGTACGAGCAGTACTTC

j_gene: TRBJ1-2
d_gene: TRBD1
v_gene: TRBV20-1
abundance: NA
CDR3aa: CSAPGQPYTF
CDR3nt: TGCAGTGCACCGGGACAGCCCTACACCTTC

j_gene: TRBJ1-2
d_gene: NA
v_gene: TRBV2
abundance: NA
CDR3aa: CASAWTEDYGYTF
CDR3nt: TGTGCCAGTGCCTGGACAGAGGATTATGGCTACACCTTC

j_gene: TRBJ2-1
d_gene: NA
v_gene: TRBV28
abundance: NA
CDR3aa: CASNRDTNNEQFF
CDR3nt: TGTGCCAGCAACCGGGACACAAACAATGAGCAGTTCTTC

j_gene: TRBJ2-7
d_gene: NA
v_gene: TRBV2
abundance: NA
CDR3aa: CASSGGQHYEQYF
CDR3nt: TGTGCCAGCAGTGGAGGGCAGCACTACGAGCAGTACTTC

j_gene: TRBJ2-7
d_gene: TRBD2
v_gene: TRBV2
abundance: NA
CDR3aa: CAISTGLAAPTYEQYF
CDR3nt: TGTGCCATTTCGACCGGACTAGCGGCCCCCACCTACGAGCAGTACTTC

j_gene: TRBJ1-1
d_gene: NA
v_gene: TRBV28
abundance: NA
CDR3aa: CASLGGYKMNTEAFF
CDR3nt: TGTGCCAGCCTTGGCGGTTACAAAATGAACACTGAAGCTTTCTTT

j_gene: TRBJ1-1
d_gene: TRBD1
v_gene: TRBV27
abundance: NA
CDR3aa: CASSFLGQGRMNTEAFF
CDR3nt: TGTGCCAGCAGTTTTCTAGGACAGGGACGGATGAACACTGAAGCTTTCTTT

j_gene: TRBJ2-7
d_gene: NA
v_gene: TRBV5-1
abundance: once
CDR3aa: CASSLDPGREEQYF
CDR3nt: TGCGCCAGCAGCTTGGATCCCGGACGGGAAGAGCAGTACTTC

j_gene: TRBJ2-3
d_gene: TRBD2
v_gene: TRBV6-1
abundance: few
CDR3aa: CASSGGLDSDTQYF
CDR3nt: TGTGCCAGCAGTGGAGGACTAGACTCAGATACGCAGTATTTT

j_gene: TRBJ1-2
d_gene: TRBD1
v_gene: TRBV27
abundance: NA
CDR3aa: CASSPLTGSNYGYTF
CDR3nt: TGTGCCAGCAGTCCCTTGACAGGGAGCAACTATGGCTACACCTTC

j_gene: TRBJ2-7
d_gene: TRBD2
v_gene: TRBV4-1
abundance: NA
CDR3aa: CASSQEGREGYEQYF
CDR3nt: TGCGCCAGCAGCCAAGAGGGCCGGGAGGGGTACGAGCAGTACTTC

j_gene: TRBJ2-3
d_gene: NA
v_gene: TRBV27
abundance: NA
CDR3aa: CASSLIPSSTDTQYF
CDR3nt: TGTGCCAGCAGTTTAATCCCCAGTAGCACAGATACGCAGTATTTT

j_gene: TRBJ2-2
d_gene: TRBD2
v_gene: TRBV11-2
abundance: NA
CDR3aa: CASSKALAGVGFGELFF
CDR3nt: TGTGCCAGCAGCAAGGCCCTAGCGGGAGTGGGATTCGGGGAGCTGTTTTTT

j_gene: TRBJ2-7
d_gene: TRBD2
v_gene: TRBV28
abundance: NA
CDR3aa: CASRRTSGMYEQYF
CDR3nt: TGTGCCAGCAGGCGGACTAGCGGGATGTACGAGCAGTACTTC

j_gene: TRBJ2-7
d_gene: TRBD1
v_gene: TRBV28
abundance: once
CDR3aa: CATGQAYEQYF
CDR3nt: TGTGCCACAGGACAGGCCTACGAGCAGTACTTC

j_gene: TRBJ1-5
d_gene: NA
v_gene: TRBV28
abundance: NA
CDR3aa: CASSYREGRNQPQHF
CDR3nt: TGTGCCAGCAGTTACAGGGAGGGACGGAATCAGCCCCAGCATTTT

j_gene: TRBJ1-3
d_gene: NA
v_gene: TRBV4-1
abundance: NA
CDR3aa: CASSQEARANTIYF
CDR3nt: TGCGCCAGCAGCCAAGAGGCCAGGGCTAACACCATATATTTT

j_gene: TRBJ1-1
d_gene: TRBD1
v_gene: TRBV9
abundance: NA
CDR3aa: CASEWRGPGTEAFF
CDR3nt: TGTGCCAGCGAATGGAGGGGGCCAGGCACTGAAGCTTTCTTT

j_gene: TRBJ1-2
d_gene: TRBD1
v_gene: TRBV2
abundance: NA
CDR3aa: CASRRAGGGYTF
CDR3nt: TGTGCCAGCAGGAGGGCAGGGGGAGGCTACACCTTC

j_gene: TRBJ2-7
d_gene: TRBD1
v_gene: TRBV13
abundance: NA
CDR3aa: CASSSTHRTGYNEQYF
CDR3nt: TGTGCCAGCAGCTCCACCCACAGGACAGGGTACAACGAGCAGTACTTC

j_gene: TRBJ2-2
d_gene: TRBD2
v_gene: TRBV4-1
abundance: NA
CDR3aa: CASSQVPWTPGTSGSYRGELFF
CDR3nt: TGCGCCAGCAGCCAAGTACCGTGGACGCCCGGGACTAGCGGGAGCTACAGGGGGGAGCTGTTTTTT

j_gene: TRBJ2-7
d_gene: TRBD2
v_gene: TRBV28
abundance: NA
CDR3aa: CASSLGGTSGGAIKSYEQYF
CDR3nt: TGTGCCAGCAGTTTAGGCGGGACTAGCGGGGGGGCGATAAAGTCCTACGAGCAGTACTTC

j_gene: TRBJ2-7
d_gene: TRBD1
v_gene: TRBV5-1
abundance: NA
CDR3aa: CASSPGDRGEQYF
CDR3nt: TGCGCCAGCAGCCCGGGGGACAGGGGAGAGCAGTACTTC

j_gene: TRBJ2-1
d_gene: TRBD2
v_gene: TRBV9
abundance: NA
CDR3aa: CASSVVPAGDNEQFF
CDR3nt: TGTGCCAGCAGCGTAGTGCCAGCGGGGGACAATGAGCAGTTCTTC

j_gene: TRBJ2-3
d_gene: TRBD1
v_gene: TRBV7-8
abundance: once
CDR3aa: CASSSRTGWADTQYF
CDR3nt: TGTGCCAGCAGCTCCCGGACAGGGTGGGCAGATACGCAGTATTTT

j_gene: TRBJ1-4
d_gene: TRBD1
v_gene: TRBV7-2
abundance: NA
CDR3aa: CASSSGTGVEKLFF
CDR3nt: TGTGCCAGCAGCTCTGGGACAGGGGTCGAAAAACTGTTTTTT

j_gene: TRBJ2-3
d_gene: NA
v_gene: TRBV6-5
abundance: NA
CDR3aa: CASSRGQNTDTQYF
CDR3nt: TGTGCCAGCAGCAGGGGCCAAAACACAGATACGCAGTATTTT

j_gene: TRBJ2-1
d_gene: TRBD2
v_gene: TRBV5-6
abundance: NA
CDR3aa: CASSLQLAGAYNEQFF
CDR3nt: TGTGCCAGCAGCTTACAACTAGCGGGAGCATACAATGAGCAGTTCTTC

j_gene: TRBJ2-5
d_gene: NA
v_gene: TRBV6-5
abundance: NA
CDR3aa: CASSPRAGRTQYF
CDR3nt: TGTGCCAGCAGCCCACGGGCAGGGCGAACCCAGTACTTC

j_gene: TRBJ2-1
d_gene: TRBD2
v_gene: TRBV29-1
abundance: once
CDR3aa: CSVGLAESSYNEQFF
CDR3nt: TGCAGCGTTGGGCTAGCGGAAAGCTCCTACAATGAGCAGTTCTTC

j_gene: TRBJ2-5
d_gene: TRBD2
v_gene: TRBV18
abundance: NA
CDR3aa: CASSPLAGGPETQYF
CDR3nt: TGTGCCAGCTCACCGTTAGCGGGGGGTCCGGAGACCCAGTACTTC

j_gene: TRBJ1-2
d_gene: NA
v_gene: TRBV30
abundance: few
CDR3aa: CAWRGRDSYGYTF
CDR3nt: TGTGCCTGGAGGGGCAGGGACTCCTATGGCTACACCTTC

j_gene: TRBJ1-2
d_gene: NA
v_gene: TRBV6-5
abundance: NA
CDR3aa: CASTPRRILSYGYTF
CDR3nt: TGTGCCAGCACCCCCCGGCGGATCCTCAGCTATGGCTACACCTTC

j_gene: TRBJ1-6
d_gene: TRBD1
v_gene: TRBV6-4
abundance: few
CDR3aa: CASRDSDYNSPLHF
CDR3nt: TGTGCCAGCCGGGACAGCGATTATAATTCACCCCTCCACTTT

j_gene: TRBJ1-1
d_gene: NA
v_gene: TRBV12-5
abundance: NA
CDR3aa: CASGHSGGTEAFF
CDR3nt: TGTGCTAGTGGTCACAGTGGAGGCACTGAAGCTTTCTTT

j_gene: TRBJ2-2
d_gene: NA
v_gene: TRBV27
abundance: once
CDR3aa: CAIRSGLTGELFF
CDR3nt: TGTGCCATAAGAAGCGGACTCACCGGGGAGCTGTTTTTT

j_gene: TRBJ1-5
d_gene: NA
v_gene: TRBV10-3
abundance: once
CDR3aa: CATGGEQKYSNQPQHF
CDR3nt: TGTGCCACGGGGGGAGAACAGAAATATAGCAATCAGCCCCAGCATTTT